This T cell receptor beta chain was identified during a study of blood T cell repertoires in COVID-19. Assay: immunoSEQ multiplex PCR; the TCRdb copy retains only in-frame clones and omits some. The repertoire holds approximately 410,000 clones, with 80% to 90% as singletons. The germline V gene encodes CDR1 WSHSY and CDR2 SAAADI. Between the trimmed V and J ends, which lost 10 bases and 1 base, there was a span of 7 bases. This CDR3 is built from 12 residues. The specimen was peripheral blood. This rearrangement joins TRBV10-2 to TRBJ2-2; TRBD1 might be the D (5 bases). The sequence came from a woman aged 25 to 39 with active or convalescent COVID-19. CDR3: CATQGNTGELFF. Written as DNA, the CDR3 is TGCGCCACCCAGGGGAACACCGGGGAGCTGTTTTTT.